This TCR beta chain was captured in a study of cytomegalovirus exposure and HLA in healthy donors. Findings and limits, study-wide: High sensitivity and specificity were reportedly achieved when the classifier diagnosed cytomegalovirus status. Most TCR sequences were uncommon, yet certain public TCRs appeared in many donors.

Trimming stripped 2 bases from V and 8 bases from J, with 18 bases between. Germline CDR1 and CDR2: ENHRY and SYGVKD. CDR3 size: 16 residues. Sampled while nominally healthy, donors likely had unrecorded immune exposures. Amplification used 60 Vbeta primers and 13 Jbeta primers. TCRdb keeps only in-frame clones here, not all; method: immunoSEQ multiplex PCR. The sample has roughly 150,000 clones, more than 7.5% seen once; the top ten hold 1.5% to 2%. This clone showed up just a few times. The antigen remains unidentified. The receptor was derived from a man aged 45 to 65 in good health and CMV-seronegative. V usage is TRBV10-3 and J usage is TRBJ2-2, with D possibly matching TRBD2 (6 bases). The sequencing sample was made of PBMCs. The CDR3 DNA is TGTGCCATCAGTGAGGGCGGGGACGGGCAACTAGGGGAGCTGTTTTTT. Its protein product is CAISEGGDGQLGELFF.